The 16 T cell receptor beta chains in this list originate from one sample, sequenced in a study of blood T cell repertoires in COVID-19. Clones were read by immunoSEQ multiplex PCR, and TCRdb kept only the in-frame ones, dropping some. The table includes around 170,000 clones, nearly 90% detected once. Sample: peripheral blood. The receptors shown here come from a man aged 18 to 29 who had recovered from COVID-19.

In its sample, this clone was seen once. J is TRBJ2-2 and V is TRBV4-3; TRBD2 matches at 8 bases. With V trimmed by 2 bases and J by 6 bases, 11 bases remained unmatched. There are 17 residues in the CDR3. Germline CDR1 LGHNA, CDR2 YSLEER. CDR3 loop: CASSQQPGLGVAGELFF. In nucleotides, the CDR3 is TGCGCCAGCAGCCAACAACCGGGACTAGGGGTCGCCGGGGAGCTGTTTTTT.

The chain uses TRBV4-1 and TRBJ2-7; D not resolved. With 1 base removed from V and 2 bases from J, the gap between germline ends came to 12 bases. The CDR3 contains 15 residues. Germline CDR1 and CDR2: MGHRA and YSYEKL. The CDR3 reads CASSQVVAPTYEQYF. DNA for the CDR3: TGCGCCAGCAGCCAAGTGGTGGCCCCCACCTACGAGCAGTACTTC.

The V gene is TRBV30, the J gene TRBJ1-4; TRBD1 agrees at 9 bases. Germline CDR1 GTSNPN, CDR2 SVGIG (reference sequence). V lost 8 bases and J lost 10; bases outside the gene matches: 11. The CDR3 extends over 13 amino acids. The CDR3 here is CALHLKGQGKLFF. In DNA form, the CDR3 reads TGTGCCCTCCACCTTAAGGGACAGGGAAAACTGTTTTTT.

The chain recombines TRBV4-3 with TRBJ2-1, with 8 nucleotides matching TRBD1. This CDR3 is 17 amino acids long. The V and J ends lost 7 bases and 10 bases, in that order; junction bases with no gene match: 21. CDR1 and CDR2 (germline): LGHNA, YSLEER. The CDR3 nucleotides are TGCGCCAGCACTAAAAGTGCCATTGGACAGGGTAGTAGCGAGCAGTTCTTC. This gives the protein CASTKSAIGQGSSEQFF.

This clone was counted a single time. The chain couples TRBV5-5 to TRBJ1-1; D is ambiguous. V dropped 3 bases and J dropped 7 bases, with 13 bases sitting between them. The CDR3 consists of 13 residues. CDR1 SGHKS and CDR2 YYEKEE come from the germline V gene (reference sequence). CDR3 protein: CASSWSLSLEAFF. The CDR3 DNA sequence: TGTGCCAGCAGCTGGAGTCTTAGTCTTGAAGCTTTCTTT.

The chain joins TRBV3-1 (or the pseudogene TRBV3-2) to TRBJ2-5; TRBD1 matches 9 bases. The length of the CDR3 is 15 residues. With V trimmed by 7 bases and J by 4 bases, 10 bases remained unmatched. Germline V CDR1 and CDR2: LGHDT, YNNKEL (reference sequence). This CDR3 is CASTLSGQGRETQYF. CDR3 in DNA: TGTGCCAGCACCCTTTCGGGACAGGGAAGAGAGACCCAGTACTTC.

The CDR3 coding sequence is TGCGCCAGCAGCTTACAGGGGAGCACAGATACGCAGTATTTT. Protein: CASSLQGSTDTQYF. This chain joins TRBV5-1 and TRBJ2-3; 7 positions agree with TRBD1. J gave up 0 bases and V 2 bases, and 0 bases lay outside the gene matches. Germline V gene lookup returns CDR1 SGHRS and CDR2 YFSETQ. CDR3 length: 14 residues.

This clone was recorded only once. The rearrangement joins TRBV7-9 to TRBJ1-2; no firm D call. The CDR3 sequence is 15 residues long. Germline CDR1 SEHNR, CDR2 FQNEAQ (reference sequence). V shed 5 bases and J shed 0 bases, with 13 bases lying between them. In DNA form, the CDR3 reads TGTGCCAGCAGCCATCCCCTAGCGGCTAACTATGGCTACACCTTC. It encodes CASSHPLAANYGYTF.

This rearrangement joins TRBV19 to TRBJ2-5, with a weak D call TRBD1 (5 bases). Trimming shortened V by 9 bases and J by 5 bases, and 28 bases separated the two germline ends. The CDR3 contains 17 residues. The germline V gene has CDR1 LNHDA and CDR2 SQIVND (reference sequence). In DNA form, the CDR3 reads TGTGCCAGCTCACACCCCACGGGCAGGGCAATGTGGGAGACCCAGTACTTC. The encoded protein is CASSHPTGRAMWETQYF. The full variable domain, with the rest looked up from reference TRBV19 and TRBJ2-5, is DGGITQSPKYLFRKEGQNVTLSCEQNLNHDAMYWYRQDPGQGLRLIYYSQIVNDFQKGDIAEGYSVSREKKESFPLTVTSAQKNPTAFYLCASSHPTGRAMWETQYFGPGTRLLVL.

The chain combines TRBV2 with TRBJ2-5; 7 nucleotides align to TRBD1. The CDR3 length is 14 residues. Germline assignment: CDR1 SNHLY and CDR2 FYNNEI. Losses at the gene ends were 3 bases for V and 5 bases for J; bases not matched to a gene: 6. CDR3 region: CASSDSRGWETQYF. The DNA of the CDR3 is TGTGCCAGCAGTGACTCCAGGGGGTGGGAGACCCAGTACTTC.

V usage is TRBV7-2 and J usage is TRBJ1-2, with 9 bases aligning to TRBD1. The CDR3 runs to 16 residues. V shed 4 bases and J 8 bases; nucleotides not matched to a gene: 14. The germline CDR1 and CDR2 sequences are SGHTA and FQGNSA. In DNA form, the CDR3 reads TGTGCCAGCAGCTCCTCCACCGGGACAGGGTATGGGGGCTACACCTTC. It specifies CASSSSTGTGYGGYTF.

The V gene is TRBV9, the J gene TRBJ2-3, with a weak D call TRBD1 (6 bases). Trimming left V 5 bases short and J 0 bases short, with 16 bases between. CDR3 length: 16 residues. Germline V gives CDR1 SGDLS, CDR2 YYNGEE. CDR3 nucleotide sequence: TGTGCCAGCAGTCTTAGTGGGGGACAAAGCACAGATACGCAGTATTTT. This translates into CASSLSGGQSTDTQYF.

CDR3 nucleotide sequence: TGTGCCAGCAGTTACAGGAGGGAAATAGCCTACGAGCAGTACTTC. This codes for CASSYRREIAYEQYF. The rearrangement uses TRBV6-5 and TRBJ2-7, with D tentatively TRBD2 (6 bases). Trimming took off 2 bases at V and 2 bases at J, with 13 bases between the two ends. Per the germline V gene, CDR1 is MNHEY and CDR2 is SVGAGI. This CDR3 contains 15 residues.

The chain joins TRBV5-1 to TRBJ2-7; the D is unclear. The V gene's germline CDR1 is SGHRS and CDR2 YFSETQ. Trimming cost V 4 bases and J 3 bases, with 14 bases left between them. This CDR3 has 14 amino acids. CDR3 sequence reads: CASSPGSTDYEQYF. CDR3 sequence (DNA): TGCGCCAGCAGCCCAGGAAGTACAGACTACGAGCAGTACTTC. Full variable domain (outside the CDR3, taken from reference TRBV5-1 and TRBJ2-7): KAGVTQTPRYLIKTRGQQVTLSCSPISGHRSVSWYQQTPGQGLQFLFEYFSETQRNKGNFPGRFSGRQFSNSRSEMNVSTLELGDSALYLCASSPGSTDYEQYFGPGTRLTVT.

The J gene is TRBJ2-7, the V gene TRBV9; no definite D call. The CDR3 contains 13 residues. Trimming cost V 4 bases and J 1 base, with 9 bases left between them. Germline V gene lookup returns CDR1 SGDLS and CDR2 YYNGEE. CDR3 DNA sequence: TGTGCCAGCAGCCCGACGGGTTCCTACGAGCAGTACTTC. This translates into CASSPTGSYEQYF.

The chain couples TRBV9 to TRBJ1-1; D not certain. This CDR3 is 15 amino acids long. The V end lost 0 bases, the J end lost 7 bases, and 16 bases lay between the germline ends. Germline V gene sequence: CDR1 SGDLS, CDR2 YYNGEE. In nucleotides, the CDR3 is TGTGCCAGCAGCGTAGGAGGAGGTACGACCCGTGAAGCTTTCTTT. Its protein is CASSVGGGTTREAFF.